Each of the 12 T cell receptor beta chains below was sequenced from the same sample in a study of T-cell memory formation after mild COVID-19 (dated by TCRdb to about 2021). The library was generated by 5' RACE. The sequencer was an Illumina NovaSeq 6000. TCRdb reworked the public reads: Q25 trimming with fastp, MiXCR clone assembly, productive beta chains retained. Under each unique CDR3 protein, matching rows form one entry showing the most common genes and DNA. The sample table lists fewer than 650,000 distinct CDR3 sequences, 17% of them with a count of one. The ten largest clonotypes hold about 8.6% of the sample. The sample consisted of PBMCs or a T cell subset sorted from them (not recorded which). The receptor set was obtained from an adult woman who had mild COVID-19 (a few samples of this study predate the infection). The sample titles of this study are shuffled in the database, so cell type and time point are left out; the donor was told from shared clones.

The chain carries TRBV9 and TRBJ1-3; D remains ambiguous. The CDR3 covers 15 residues. Germline loops: CDR1 SGDLS, CDR2 YYNGEE. Trimming left V 4 bases short and J 0 bases short, with 11 bases between. This chain's CDR3 is CASSWKADSGNTIYF. The CDR3 bases are TGTGCCAGCAGCTGGAAGGCAGACTCTGGAAACACCATATATTTT.

The chain links TRBV29-1 to TRBJ2-1, with TRBD2 matching over 10 bases. V shed 4 bases and J 2 bases; nucleotides not matched to a gene: 17. CDR1 SQVTM and CDR2 ANQGSEA come from the germline V gene. The CDR3 sequence is 19 residues long. CDR3 region: CSVGELAGAIVATYNEQFF. For the CDR3, the DNA is TGCAGCGTTGGAGAGCTAGCGGGAGCCATCGTAGCCACCTACAATGAGCAGTTCTTC.

In DNA form, the CDR3 reads TGTGCCAGCAGCCTACAGGGTCACAACACTGAAGCTTTCTTT. This encodes CASSLQGHNTEAFF. The genes are TRBV5-5 and TRBJ1-1; possible D gene TRBD1, 6 bases. The ends were cut back, 4 bases at V and 2 bases at J, with 12 bases in the middle. This CDR3 region has 14 residues. Germline V gene lookup returns CDR1 SGHKS and CDR2 YYEKEE (reference sequence).

The sample holds many counts of this clonotype. The V gene is TRBV5-1, the J gene TRBJ2-1; D perhaps matches TRBD2 (6 bases). The germline V gene encodes CDR1 SGHRS and CDR2 YFSETQ. The V end lost 5 bases, the J end lost 11 bases, and 17 bases lay between the germline ends. The CDR3 covers 13 residues. For the CDR3, the DNA is TGCGCCAGCAGTGAGGAGGGGCCGGGCAAGCAGTTCTTC. It translates to CASSEEGPGKQFF.

The rearrangement uses TRBV12-5 and TRBJ2-5; D call uncertain. This CDR3 comprises 12 residues. CDR1 and CDR2 from the germline V gene are LGHNT and FRNRAP. V shed 5 bases and J shed 5 bases, with 9 bases lying between them. The CDR3 here is CASGIVSETQYF. The CDR3 coding sequence is TGTGCTAGTGGTATAGTCAGCGAGACCCAGTACTTC.

This clonotype was detected only a few times. This rearrangement joins TRBV12-3 or TRBV12-4 to TRBJ2-1; the D is unclear. The CDR3 runs 14 residues. V gave up 1 base and J gave up 3 bases, with 7 bases separating them. The CDR3, as DNA: TGTGCCAGCAGTTTAGGTAGCCTCTACAATGAGCAGTTCTTC. Its translation is CASSLGSLYNEQFF.

This clonotype has only a few counts. The chain employs TRBV29-1 and TRBJ1-1, with TRBD1 matching 7 bases. Trimming cost V 5 bases and J 2 bases; bases outside gene matches: 8. The CDR3 sequence is 14 residues long. From germline, CDR1 is SQVTM and CDR2 ANQGSEA. CDR3 in DNA: TGCAGCGTTCTGTCGGGACAGTTTAACACTGAAGCTTTCTTT. Protein sequence: CSVLSGQFNTEAFF.

The chain links TRBV4-3 to TRBJ2-2; D might be TRBD1 or TRBD2, each matching 5 bases. Germline CDR1 is LGHNA and CDR2 is YSLEER. This CDR3 has 16 residues. V lost 0 bases and J 5 bases, leaving 13 bases between the germline ends. The CDR3 loop is CASSQDRGALTGELFF. The CDR3 coding sequence is TGCGCCAGCAGCCAAGATCGAGGGGCGCTTACCGGGGAGCTGTTTTTT.

J is TRBJ2-2 and V is TRBV9; D possibly uses TRBD1 or TRBD2 (5 bases each). Trimming removed 0 bases from V and 1 base from J, with 19 bases in between. From germline, CDR1 is SGDLS and CDR2 YYNGEE. The CDR3 is 19 amino acids. The CDR3 DNA reads as TGTGCCAGCAGCGTAGCGCCGGGACGGTCAAATGTGAACACCGGGGAGCTGTTTTTT. This encodes CASSVAPGRSNVNTGELFF.

V is TRBV18 and J is TRBJ1-1; TRBD1 matches at 7 bases. This CDR3 has 12 residues. CDR1 is KGHSH, CDR2 LQKENI, per germline. V shed 6 bases, J shed 8 bases, and the junction held 6 bases outside the gene matches. The CDR3 reads CASSLETGEAFF. The DNA for the CDR3 is TGTGCCAGCTCTCTGGAGACAGGGGAAGCTTTCTTT.

This chain joins TRBV7-2 and TRBJ2-1; 8 nucleotides align to TRBD1. This CDR3 has 15 amino acids. CDR1 and CDR2 (germline): SGHTA, FQGNSA. V shed 4 bases and J 10 bases; nucleotides not matched to a gene: 12. The CDR3 coding sequence is TGTGCCAGCAGCTCCCCCGCGGTCGACAGGGGCGAGCAGTTCTTC. As protein: CASSSPAVDRGEQFF.

This sequence joins TRBV3-1 and TRBJ1-1; D remains ambiguous. V was trimmed by 2 bases and J by 2 bases, leaving 6 bases between them. The germline V gene encodes CDR1 LGHDT and CDR2 YNNKEL (reference sequence). The CDR3 is 13 amino acids. The CDR3 sequence is CASSQYSNTEAFF. For the CDR3, the DNA is TGTGCCAGCAGCCAATATTCCAACACTGAAGCTTTCTTT.